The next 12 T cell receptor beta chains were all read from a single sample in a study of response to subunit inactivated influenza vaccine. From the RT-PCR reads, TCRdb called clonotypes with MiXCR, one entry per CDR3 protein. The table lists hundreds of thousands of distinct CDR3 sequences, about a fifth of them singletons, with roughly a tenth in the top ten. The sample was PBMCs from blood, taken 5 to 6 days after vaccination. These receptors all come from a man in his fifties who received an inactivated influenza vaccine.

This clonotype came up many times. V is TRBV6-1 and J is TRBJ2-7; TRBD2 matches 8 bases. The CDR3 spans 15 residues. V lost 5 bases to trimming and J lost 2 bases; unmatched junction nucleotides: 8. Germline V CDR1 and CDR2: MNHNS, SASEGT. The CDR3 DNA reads TGTGCCAGCAGTCGACAGCGGGAGTTCCCCTACGAGCAGTACTTC. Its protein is CASSRQREFPYEQYF.

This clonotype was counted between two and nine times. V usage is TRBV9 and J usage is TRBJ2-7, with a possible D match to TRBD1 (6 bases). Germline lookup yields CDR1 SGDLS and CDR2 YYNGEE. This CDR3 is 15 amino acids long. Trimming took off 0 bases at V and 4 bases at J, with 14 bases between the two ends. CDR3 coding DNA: TGTGCCAGCAGCGTAGGTTCCCAGGGGTGGTACGAGCAGTACTTC. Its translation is CASSVGSQGWYEQYF. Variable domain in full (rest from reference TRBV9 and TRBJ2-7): DSGVTQTPKHLITATGQRVTLRCSPRSGDLSVYWYQQSLDQGLQFLIQYYNGEERAKGNILERFSAQQFPDLHSELNLSSLELGDSALYFCASSVGSQGWYEQYFGPGTRLTVT.

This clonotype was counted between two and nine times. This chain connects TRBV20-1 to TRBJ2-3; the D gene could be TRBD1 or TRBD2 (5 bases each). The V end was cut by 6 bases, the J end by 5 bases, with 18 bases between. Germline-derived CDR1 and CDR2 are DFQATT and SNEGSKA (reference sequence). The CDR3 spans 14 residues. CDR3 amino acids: CSALPGPGQDTQYF. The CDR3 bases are TGCAGTGCCTTACCGGGACCGGGTCAAGATACGCAGTATTTT.

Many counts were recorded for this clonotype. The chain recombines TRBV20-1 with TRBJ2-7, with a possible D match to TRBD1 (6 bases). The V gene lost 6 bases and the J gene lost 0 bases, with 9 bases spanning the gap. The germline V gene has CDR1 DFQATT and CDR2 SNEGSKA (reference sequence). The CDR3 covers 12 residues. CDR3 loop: CSAYRASYEQYF. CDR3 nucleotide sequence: TGCAGTGCCTACAGGGCCTCCTACGAGCAGTACTTC.

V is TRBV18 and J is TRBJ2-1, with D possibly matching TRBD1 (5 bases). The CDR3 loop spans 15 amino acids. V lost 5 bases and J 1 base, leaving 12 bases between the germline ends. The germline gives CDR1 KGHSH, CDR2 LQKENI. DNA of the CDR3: TGTGCCAGCTCAACAGGATCACGGTCCTACAATGAGCAGTTCTTC. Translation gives CASSTGSRSYNEQFF.

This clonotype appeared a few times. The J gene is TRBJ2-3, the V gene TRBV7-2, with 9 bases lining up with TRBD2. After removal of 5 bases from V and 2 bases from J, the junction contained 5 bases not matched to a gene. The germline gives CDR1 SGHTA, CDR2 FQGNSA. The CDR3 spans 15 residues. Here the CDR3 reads CASSPTSGFTDTQYF. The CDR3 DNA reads TGTGCCAGCAGCCCTACTAGCGGGTTCACAGATACGCAGTATTTT.

CDR3 bases: TGTGCCAGCAGTTTCGGACTAGCGGGAGCCAATTACAATGAGCAGTTCTTC. Amino acid sequence: CASSFGLAGANYNEQFF. This chain links TRBV12-3 or TRBV12-4 with TRBJ2-1; 13 bases fit TRBD2. There are 17 residues in the CDR3. Germline trimming cut 3 bases from V and 4 bases from J; bases unmatched to any gene: 6.

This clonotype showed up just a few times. CDR3 loop: CASSADRGRNNEQFF. The DNA of the CDR3 is TGTGCCAGCAGCGCGGACAGGGGGCGGAACAATGAGCAGTTCTTC. The chain employs TRBV7-2 and TRBJ2-1, with 11 bases aligning to TRBD1. Germline CDR1 SGHTA, CDR2 FQGNSA. Losses at the gene ends were 5 bases for V and 5 bases for J; bases not matched to a gene: 5. There are 15 residues in the CDR3.

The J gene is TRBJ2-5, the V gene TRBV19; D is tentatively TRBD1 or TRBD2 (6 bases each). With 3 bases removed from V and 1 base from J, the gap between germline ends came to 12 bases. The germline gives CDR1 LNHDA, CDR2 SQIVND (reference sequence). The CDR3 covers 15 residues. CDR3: CASSIMGGSQETQYF. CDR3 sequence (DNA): TGTGCCAGTAGTATTATGGGGGGCTCCCAAGAGACCCAGTACTTC. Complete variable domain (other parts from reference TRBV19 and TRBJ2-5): DGGITQSPKYLFRKEGQNVTLSCEQNLNHDAMYWYRQDPGQGLRLIYYSQIVNDFQKGDIAEGYSVSREKKESFPLTVTSAQKNPTAFYLCASSIMGGSQETQYFGPGTRLLVL.

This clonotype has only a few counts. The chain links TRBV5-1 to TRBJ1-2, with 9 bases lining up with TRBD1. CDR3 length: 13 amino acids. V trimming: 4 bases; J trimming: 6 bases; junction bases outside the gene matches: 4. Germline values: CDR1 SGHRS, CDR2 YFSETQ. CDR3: CASSRTGGDGYTF. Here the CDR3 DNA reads TGCGCCAGCAGCCGTACAGGGGGCGATGGCTACACCTTC. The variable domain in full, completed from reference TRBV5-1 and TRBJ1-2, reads KAGVTQTPRYLIKTRGQQVTLSCSPISGHRSVSWYQQTPGQGLQFLFEYFSETQRNKGNFPGRFSGRQFSNSRSEMNVSTLELGDSALYLCASSRTGGDGYTFGSGTRLTVV.

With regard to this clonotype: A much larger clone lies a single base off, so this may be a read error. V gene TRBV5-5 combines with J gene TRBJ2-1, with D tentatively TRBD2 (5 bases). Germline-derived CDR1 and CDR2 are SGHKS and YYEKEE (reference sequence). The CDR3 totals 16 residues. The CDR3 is CDSSRRGVSSYNEQFF. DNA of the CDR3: TGTGACAGCAGCCGCCGGGGAGTGAGCTCCTACAATGAGCAGTTCTTC.

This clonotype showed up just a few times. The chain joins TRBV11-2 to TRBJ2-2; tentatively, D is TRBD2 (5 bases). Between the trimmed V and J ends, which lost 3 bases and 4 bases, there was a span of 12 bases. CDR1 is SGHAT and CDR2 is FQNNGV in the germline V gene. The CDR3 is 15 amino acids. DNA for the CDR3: TGTGCCAGCAGCTTTGGAAGTGGGAGCACCGGGGAGCTGTTTTTT. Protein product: CASSFGSGSTGELFF.